This entry lists 3 T cell receptor beta chains sequenced from one sample in a study of Ad26.COV2.S vaccination and SARS-CoV-2 variants. Profiled with immunoSEQ multiplex PCR; TCRdb holds only in-frame clones, not every one. Of more than 300,000 clones listed, about 85% are singletons. Treatment meaning: 15 to 20 received Ad26.COV2.S at low or high dose, single or two shots; roughly 5 received placebo; per-sample allocation not given. Sampling occurred on day 63 after the first vaccine or placebo injection. The sample was peripheral blood, taken in a trial of Ad26.COV2.S vaccine versus placebo. These receptors were obtained from a person aged 18-65 years who received the Ad26.COV2.S COVID-19 vaccine or a placebo.

The chain is built from TRBV27 and TRBJ2-7; 7 bases map to TRBD2. Per germline, CDR1 MNHEY and CDR2 SMNVEV (reference sequence). The CDR3 totals 15 residues. V lost 6 bases to trimming and J lost 4 bases; unmatched junction nucleotides: 12. This CDR3 is CASRAGPRVGYEQYF. Written as DNA, the CDR3 is TGTGCCAGCAGAGCGGGACCGAGGGTCGGTTACGAGCAGTACTTC.

The chain employs TRBV28 and TRBJ2-5; no definite D call. This CDR3 has 16 amino acids. Germline CDR1 is MDHEN and CDR2 is SYDVKM. V was clipped by 3 bases and J by 7 bases, with 21 bases between them. CDR3 coding DNA: TGTGCCAGCAGTTTTTCTCCGAGGACCCTCGCTTGGACCCAGTACTTC. It yields the protein CASSFSPRTLAWTQYF.

V gene TRBV5-5 combines with J gene TRBJ2-7, with 8 positions matching TRBD1. Germline V gene data show CDR1 as SGHKS and CDR2 as YYEKEE (reference sequence). J gave up 2 bases and V 4 bases, and 5 bases lay outside the gene matches. This CDR3 comprises 14 residues. The chain's CDR3 is CASSPGQGPYEQYF. The CDR3 DNA reads as TGTGCCAGCAGCCCAGGACAGGGCCCCTACGAGCAGTACTTC.